The present entry profiles one T cell receptor (beta chain) with its context. Its specificity is unknown. Viral peptide pools were used in the ViraFEST assay to expand antigen-specific CD4+ T cells, and sequencing came afterward. A 10-day culture period preceded the isolation of CD4+ T cells. By PCR, the person was confirmed to have had SARS-CoV-2 infection between March and December 2020. These data belong to a study of vaccination effects on CD4 cells after COVID-19. The table came from immunoSEQ multiplex PCR; TCRdb's copy has only in-frame clones and leaves some out. The profile shows about 70,000 clones, 65% to 85% of them singletons. This specimen consisted of CD4+ T cells from PBMCs cultured with HIV peptides, obtained before COVID-19 vaccination. Regarding subset: HIV-1 Nef peptide pool negative control/reference culture. The receptor was derived from a human donor who had a prior SARS-CoV-2 infection.

This CDR3 is CASSWEAGEKLFF. DNA for the CDR3: TGTGCCAGCAGTTGGGAAGCGGGAGAAAAACTGTTTTTT. J is TRBJ1-4 and V is TRBV27; D not certain. CDR1 MNHEY and CDR2 SMNVEV come from the germline V gene (reference sequence). The V and J ends lost 4 bases and 8 bases respectively, with 11 bases between them. This CDR3 contains 13 residues.